The TCR beta chain under discussion was sequenced for a study of cytomegalovirus exposure and HLA in healthy donors. Turning to this clone: What it binds is unknown.

Vbeta (60) and Jbeta (13) primers were used in the PCR. The table came from immunoSEQ multiplex PCR; TCRdb's copy has only in-frame clones and leaves some out. The sample has approximately 100,000 clones, around three quarters seen once. With 0 bases removed from V and 9 bases from J, the gap between germline ends came to 12 bases. CDR3 length: 15 amino acids. Germline V lookup: CDR1 KGHSH, CDR2 LQKENI. Whole-study findings and limits: The sole available immune exposure information was CMV serostatus. Cytomegalovirus association was assigned to 150 to 200 TCR beta chains. Across donors, sequencing depth was assumed by presence/absence analyses to be roughly uniform. Common viral pathogens (according to a later analysis) appeared linked to several of the most significant clusters.

This sequence was found in a man aged 40-49 years in good health and CMV-seronegative. Material for sequencing was PBMCs. The chain joins TRBV18 to TRBJ1-6; D is unresolved. In DNA form, the CDR3 reads TGTGCCAGCTCACCACCGTCCCCCGTTGTTTCACCCCTCCACTTT. Translating gives CASSPPSPVVSPLHF.